Included here is one T cell receptor beta chain sequence, with context. The method was immunoSEQ multiplex PCR; TCRdb's version includes in-frame clones alone and lacks a portion of them. The data show hundreds of thousands of clones, around 87% seen once. The sample belongs to a study of shared T cell receptors in the human thymus. These records were also assigned to another study, of human thymus T cells. That publication notes: Thymic material originated from resections removed in the course of corrective heart surgery. Repertoires sampled from thymus and blood appeared biased in V and J gene usage. What related research reported was that thymic repertoires overlapped highly among unrelated individuals.

The sample consisted of thymocytes. The TCR sequence derives from a boy younger than two with a congenital heart defect.

The CDR3 spells CASSFLRTGLNTEAFF. The DNA for the CDR3 is TGTGCCAGCAGTTTCCTTAGGACAGGGCTTAACACTGAAGCTTTCTTT. This rearrangement joins TRBV28 to TRBJ1-1; 8 positions agree with TRBD1. V lost 3 bases, J lost 2 bases, and 8 bases stayed unmatched. CDR3 length equals 16 residues. Germline-derived CDR1 and CDR2 are MDHEN and SYDVKM.